This T cell receptor (beta chain) emerged from a study of identical twins. Points on this clonotype: Its antigen is not known.

Study results and limitations: Cross-sectional statistics, not tracking of the same donors, supported the conclusions. The study found that models underestimated out-of-frame TCR alpha sharing in monozygotic twins. In zero-insertion analyses, partial confounding could arise from invariant MAIT and iNKT cells. There was an excess of low generation probability in the out-of-frame alpha sequences that twins shared.

One entry per CDR3 protein results from TCRdb running MiXCR on the 5' RACE reads. The repertoire has 300,000 to 400,000 distinct CDR3 sequences, roughly 9% of them found once; the top ten carry roughly 8.9%. The CDR3 has 14 residues. Looked up from germline, CDR1 is SGHRS and CDR2 is YFSETQ. With 4 bases clipped from V and 6 bases from J, the junction kept 5 bases outside the gene matches. The origin of this receptor is a woman aged 50 to 60 in good health. The chain combines TRBV5-1 with TRBJ2-4, with 9 bases identical to TRBD1. The sample was naive T cells sorted from blood. CDR3 DNA sequence: TGCGCCAGCAGCGGGGACAGGGTCGGAAACATTCAGTACTTC. Translation gives CASSGDRVGNIQYF.